The next 22 T cell receptor beta chains were all read from a single sample in a study of blood T cells in healthy people across ages. Combining a sample-barcoded 5' primer with a J-beta primer mix, a second PCR ran for about 6 to 11 cycles. In TCRdb, the 5' RACE reads were re-called with MiXCR into one record per CDR3 protein. The sample contains hundreds of thousands of distinct CDR3 sequences, around half of which appear only once. The sequenced sample was blood. These receptor sequences come from a man older than 75 in good health.

The chain recombines TRBV12-3 or TRBV12-4 with TRBJ2-7; 7 bases fit TRBD2. The CDR3 runs to 14 residues. V shed 5 bases, J shed 6 bases, and the junction held 10 bases outside the gene matches. CDR3 protein: CASSPLAEGGEQYF. The CDR3 DNA reads TGTGCCAGCAGTCCTCTAGCGGAAGGAGGCGAGCAGTACTTC.

J is TRBJ2-7 and V is TRBV5-1; 7 nucleotides line up with TRBD1. Germline CDR1 and CDR2: SGHRS and YFSETQ. The CDR3 consists of 17 residues. Trimming cost V 4 bases and J 0 bases; bases outside gene matches: 13. CDR3 in amino acids: CASSPNLVGQTSYEQYF. The CDR3 nucleotides read TGCGCCAGCAGCCCAAACTTGGTGGGACAGACCTCCTACGAGCAGTACTTC.

This clonotype showed up many times. This chain links TRBV7-2 with TRBJ2-7; D is possibly TRBD1 (5 bases). The CDR3 is made up of 13 amino acids. Trimming left V 1 base short and J 4 bases short, with 8 bases between. The germline V gene has CDR1 SGHTA and CDR2 FQGNSA. The CDR3 here is CASSLGQLYEQYF. The CDR3 nucleotides are TGTGCCAGCAGCTTAGGACAGCTATACGAGCAGTACTTC. Full variable domain (outside the CDR3, taken from reference TRBV7-2 and TRBJ2-7): GAGVSQSPSNKVTEKGKDVELRCDPISGHTALYWYRQSLGQGLEFLIYFQGNSAPDKSGLPSDRFSAERTGGSVSTLTIQRTQQEDSAVYLCASSLGQLYEQYFGPGTRLTVT.

V and J are TRBV7-3 and TRBJ1-2, with 9 bases identical to TRBD1. CDR1 is SGHTA, CDR2 FQGTGA, per germline. The CDR3 sequence is 13 residues long. V trimming: 4 bases; J trimming: 8 bases; junction bases outside the gene matches: 5. CDR3 sequence reads: CASSSGQGEGYTF. DNA for the CDR3: TGTGCCAGCAGCTCGGGACAGGGTGAAGGCTACACCTTC.

This clonotype was counted between two and nine times. The J gene is TRBJ2-7, the V gene TRBV29-1; no firm D call. Germline CDR1 reads SQVTM; CDR2 reads ANQGSEA. V was clipped by 6 bases and J by 0 bases, with 15 bases between them. This CDR3 is 14 amino acids long. The CDR3 DNA is TGCAGCGTAATAGACACCCAGAGCTCCTACGAGCAGTACTTC. Translating it yields CSVIDTQSSYEQYF.

The chain recombines TRBV7-9 with TRBJ1-2; D not certain. CDR1 is SEHNR, CDR2 FQNEAQ, per germline (reference sequence). V was clipped by 1 base and J by 8 bases, with 11 bases between them. The CDR3 totals 13 residues. CDR3 DNA sequence: TGTGCCAGCAGCTTAGGGGTTGGGCACGGCTACACCTTC. Translating gives CASSLGVGHGYTF.

This sequence joins TRBV7-9 and TRBJ1-2; D perhaps matches TRBD1 (5 bases). The germline V gene has CDR1 SEHNR and CDR2 FQNEAQ (reference sequence). The CDR3 is 13 residues long. V was pared by 5 bases and J by 8 bases, with 15 bases between. CDR3 DNA: TGTGCCAGCAGCCGAGGGGCAGGGACGGGCTACACCTTC. It specifies CASSRGAGTGYTF.

The rearrangement joins TRBV5-5 to TRBJ2-5; D is unclear. Germline V gene lookup returns CDR1 SGHKS and CDR2 YYEKEE (reference sequence). CDR3 size: 15 residues. The V end lost 2 bases, the J end lost 5 bases, and 16 bases lay between the germline ends. CDR3 region: CASSFQDPYKETQYF. The CDR3 nucleotides read TGTGCCAGCAGCTTCCAGGACCCGTACAAGGAGACCCAGTACTTC.

V and J are TRBV6-6 and TRBJ2-1, with D perhaps given as TRBD1 or TRBD2 (5 bases each). Looked up from germline, CDR1 is MNHNY and CDR2 is SVGAGI (reference sequence). The CDR3 has 14 residues. Trimming cost V 5 bases and J 9 bases, with 17 bases left between them. CDR3 region: CASSHPGRSPEQFF. CDR3 nucleotides: TGTGCCAGCAGTCACCCGGGACGATCGCCTGAGCAGTTCTTC.

This clonotype turned up a few times. The chain has TRBV28 and TRBJ2-7, with 10 bases identical to TRBD2. The CDR3 contains 15 residues. V shed 4 bases and J 0 bases; nucleotides not matched to a gene: 3. Germline-derived CDR1 and CDR2 are MDHEN and SYDVKM. CDR3 loop: CASSWASGSSYEQYF. The CDR3 DNA is TGTGCCAGCAGTTGGGCTAGCGGGAGCTCCTACGAGCAGTACTTC.

A few counts support this clonotype. The CDR3 DNA is TGTGCCAGCAGTAACCGCAGGGGGGACACTGAAGCTTTCTTT. It specifies CASSNRRGDTEAFF. The V call is TRBV12-3 or TRBV12-4, the J call TRBJ1-1; 7 bases fit TRBD1. V gave up 5 bases and J gave up 3 bases; unmatched junction bases: 6. The CDR3 is 14 amino acids.

The CDR3 DNA follows: TGCGCCAGCAGTTTAGACAGGGCGGGGGATCAGCCCCAGCATTTT. Translating gives CASSLDRAGDQPQHF. The chain carries TRBV4-3 and TRBJ1-5; 7 bases fit TRBD1. The germline CDR1 and CDR2 sequences are LGHNA and YSLEER. This CDR3 region has 15 residues. The ends lost 6 bases at V and 5 bases at J; junction bases unmatched: 10.

J is TRBJ2-3 and V is TRBV7-9, with TRBD2 as a possible D gene (5 bases). V shed 6 bases and J shed 2 bases, with 15 bases lying between them. CDR1 is SEHNR, CDR2 FQNEAQ, per germline (reference sequence). The CDR3 has 15 amino acids. This CDR3 is CASSSIRAVTDTQYF. The CDR3 coding sequence is TGTGCCAGCAGTAGCATCCGAGCGGTCACAGATACGCAGTATTTT.

The genes are TRBV20-1 and TRBJ2-7, with 9 bases aligning to TRBD1. V shed 1 base and J 0 bases; nucleotides not matched to a gene: 10. The length of the CDR3 is 17 residues. Germline CDR1 reads DFQATT; CDR2 reads SNEGSKA (reference sequence). In nucleotides, the CDR3 is TGCAGTGCTAGAGTGCCAGGGACAGGGAAAAGCTCCTACGAGCAGTACTTC. Protein sequence: CSARVPGTGKSSYEQYF.

V usage is TRBV6-2 or TRBV6-3 and J usage is TRBJ2-1; TRBD2 matches at 7 bases. The J call may not be correct, given that the DNA end is closer to TRBJ2-7. This CDR3 is built from 14 residues. CDR1 is MNHEY and CDR2 is SVGEGT in the germline V gene. Here the CDR3 reads CASNRDYTYNEQYF. DNA for the CDR3: TGTGCCAGCAACCGGGACTATACCTACAATGAGCAGTACTTC.

This clonotype was counted a few times. The chain employs TRBV21-1 and TRBJ2-1; the table assigns TRBD1, which was not confirmed against the DNA. TRBV21-1 is given as a pseudogene. This CDR3 is 16 amino acids long. The chain's CDR3 is CASSRGDRGFYNEQFF. CDR3 DNA sequence: TGTGCCAGCAGCAGGGGGGACAGGGGCTTTTACAATGAGCAGTTCTTC.

This clonotype occurred many times. The rearrangement joins TRBV6-5 to TRBJ2-1, with 8 positions matching TRBD2. Germline assignment: CDR1 MNHEY and CDR2 SVGAGI. V lost 5 bases and J lost 8; bases outside the gene matches: 11. CDR3 size: 15 residues. The DNA of the CDR3 is TGTGCCAGCAGTGACAAAAGGACTAGCATCGATGAGCAGTTCTTC. Translating gives CASSDKRTSIDEQFF.

This clonotype was observed many times. The chain uses TRBV29-1 and TRBJ1-6; 10 bases line up with TRBD1. Germline CDR1 is SQVTM and CDR2 is ANQGSEA. With V trimmed by 4 bases and J by 6 bases, 0 bases remained unmatched. CDR3 length: 13 amino acids. In DNA form, the CDR3 reads TGCAGCGTTGGACAGGGGGCTAATTCACCCCTCCACTTT. It encodes CSVGQGANSPLHF.

The chain employs TRBV20-1 and TRBJ2-6; D perhaps matches TRBD1 (6 bases). This CDR3 is built from 15 residues. CDR1 DFQATT and CDR2 SNEGSKA come from the germline V gene (reference sequence). V was pared by 3 bases and J by 2 bases, with 11 bases between. The CDR3 sequence is CSASQGHAGANVLTF. The CDR3 region has the DNA TGCAGTGCTAGTCAGGGGCATGCTGGGGCCAACGTCCTGACTTTC.

The chain uses TRBV7-9 and TRBJ1-4; no reliable D call. The CDR3 covers 17 residues. Germline-derived CDR1 and CDR2 are SEHNR and FQNEAQ (reference sequence). The germline V and J ends were trimmed by 1 base and 0 bases, with 12 bases remaining between them. CDR3 loop: CASSLGHKRTTNEKLFF. In DNA, the CDR3 is TGTGCCAGCAGCTTAGGGCATAAGAGAACAACTAATGAAAAACTGTTTTTT.

This clonotype was picked up a small number of times. V gene TRBV20-1 combines with J gene TRBJ2-7; D remains ambiguous. The length of the CDR3 is 12 residues. V shed 0 bases and J shed 12 bases, with 15 bases lying between them. Germline-derived CDR1 and CDR2 are DFQATT and SNEGSKA (reference sequence). CDR3 region: CSARDQDLGLYF. The CDR3 DNA follows: TGCAGTGCTAGAGATCAGGACCTGGGTTTGTACTTC.

The gene calls are TRBV6-2 or TRBV6-3 and TRBJ2-7; TRBD2 might be the D (6 bases). The CDR3 is 15 residues long. The V gene's germline CDR1 is MNHEY and CDR2 SVGEGT. Trimming took 5 bases from V and 3 from J, leaving 17 bases between them. The DNA for the CDR3 is TGTGCCAGCAGTCTGGACACATGGGAGGTCTACGAGCAGTACTTC. Amino acids: CASSLDTWEVYEQYF.